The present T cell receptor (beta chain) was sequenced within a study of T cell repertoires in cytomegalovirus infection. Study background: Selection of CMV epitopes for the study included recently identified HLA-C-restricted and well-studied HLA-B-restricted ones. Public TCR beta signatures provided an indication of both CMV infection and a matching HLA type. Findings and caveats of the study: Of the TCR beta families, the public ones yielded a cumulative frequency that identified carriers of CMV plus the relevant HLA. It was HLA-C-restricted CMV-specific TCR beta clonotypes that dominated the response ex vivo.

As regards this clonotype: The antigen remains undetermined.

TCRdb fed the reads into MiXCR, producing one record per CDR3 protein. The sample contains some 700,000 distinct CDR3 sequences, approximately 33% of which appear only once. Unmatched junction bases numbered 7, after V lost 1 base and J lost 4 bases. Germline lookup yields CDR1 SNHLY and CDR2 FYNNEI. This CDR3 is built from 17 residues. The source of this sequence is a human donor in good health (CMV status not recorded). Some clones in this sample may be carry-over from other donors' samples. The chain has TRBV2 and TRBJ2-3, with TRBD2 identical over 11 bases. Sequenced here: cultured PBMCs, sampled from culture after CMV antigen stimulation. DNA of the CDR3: TGTGCCAGCAGTGAAGAGAGTAGCGGGAGGGGCGCAGATACGCAGTATTTT. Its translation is CASSEESSGRGADTQYF.